The 4 T cell receptor beta chains in this list originate from one sample, sequenced in a study of neurological immune-mediated disorders. Via MiXCR, TCRdb re-called the 5' RACE reads, giving one row per CDR3 protein. The sample records roughly 48,000 distinct CDR3 sequences, roughly an eighth being singletons. Sample time point: longitudinal time-point 3. Sequences were obtained from PBMCs. The receptors were sampled from a male donor with HTLV-1-associated myelopathy (HAM/TSP).

The CDR3 reads CASSPAGGTDTQYF. The CDR3, as DNA: TGTGCCAGCAGCCCAGCGGGGGGCACAGATACGCAGTATTTT. This chain connects TRBV7-3 to TRBJ2-3, with 8 bases fitting TRBD2. CDR3 length: 14 residues. CDR1 and CDR2 (germline): SGHTA, FQGTGA. V was clipped by 5 bases and J by 1 base; unmatched bases: 2.

This clonotype was detected many times. V usage is TRBV11-2 and J usage is TRBJ2-3; 12 bases align to TRBD2. With 5 bases clipped from V and 3 bases from J, the junction kept 3 bases outside the gene matches. The CDR3 consists of 15 residues. The germline gives CDR1 SGHAT, CDR2 FQNNGV. In nucleotides, the CDR3 is TGTGCCAGCAGCCTAGCGGGGGGGATTACAGATACGCAGTATTTT. It translates to CASSLAGGITDTQYF.

This clonotype appeared many times. V and J are TRBV21-1 and TRBJ2-2; TRBD1 is the table's D call and was not checked against the DNA. TRBV21-1 is a pseudogene segment. CDR3 length: 15 residues. The CDR3 DNA follows: TGTGCCAGCAGCAAGGGTGACAGGGGGCCCGGGGAGCTGTTTTTT. Its protein product is CASSKGDRGPGELFF.

This clonotype occurred many times. V usage is TRBV10-3 and J usage is TRBJ2-2; the D gene is possibly TRBD1 (5 bases). Germline CDR1 reads ENHRY; CDR2 reads SYGVKD. V lost 0 bases and J 2 bases, leaving 7 bases between the germline ends. CDR3 size: 15 residues. CDR3 nucleotide sequence: TGTGCCATCAGTGAGTCTGACAGAAACACCGGGGAGCTGTTTTTT. Translating it yields CAISESDRNTGELFF.